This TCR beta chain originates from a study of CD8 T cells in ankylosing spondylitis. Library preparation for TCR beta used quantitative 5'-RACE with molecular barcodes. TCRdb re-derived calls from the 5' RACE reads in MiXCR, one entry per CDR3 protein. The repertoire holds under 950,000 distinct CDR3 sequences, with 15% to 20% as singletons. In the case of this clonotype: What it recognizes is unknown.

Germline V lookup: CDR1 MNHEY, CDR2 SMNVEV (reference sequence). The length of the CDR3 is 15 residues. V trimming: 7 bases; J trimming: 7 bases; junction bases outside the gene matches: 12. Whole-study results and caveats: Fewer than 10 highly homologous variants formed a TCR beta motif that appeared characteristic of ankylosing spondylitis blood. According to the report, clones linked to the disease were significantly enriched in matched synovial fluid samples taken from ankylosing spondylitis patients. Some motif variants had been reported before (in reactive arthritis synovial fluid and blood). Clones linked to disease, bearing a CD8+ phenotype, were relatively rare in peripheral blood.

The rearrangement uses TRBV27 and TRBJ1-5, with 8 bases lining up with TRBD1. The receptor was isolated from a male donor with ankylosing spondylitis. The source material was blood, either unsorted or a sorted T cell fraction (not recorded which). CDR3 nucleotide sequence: TGTGCCAGCAAGATGGCGGACAGGGAGGGACAGCCCCAGCATTTT. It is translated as CASKMADREGQPQHF.